These 16 T cell receptor beta chains originate from one sample sequenced in a study of blood T cell repertoires in COVID-19. The method was immunoSEQ multiplex PCR; TCRdb's version includes in-frame clones alone and lacks a portion of them. The sample holds around 350,000 clones, approximately 86% seen once. Sequenced: peripheral blood. Receptor source: a human donor in a cohort sampled during active COVID-19.

The chain has TRBV6-5 and TRBJ1-1; D perhaps matches TRBD1 (6 bases). From germline, CDR1 is MNHEY and CDR2 SVGAGI. The CDR3 spans 12 residues. Trimming stripped 8 bases from V and 7 bases from J, with 14 bases between. CDR3 sequence: CASDRRQVEAFF. CDR3 DNA: TGTGCCAGCGACCGGAGACAGGTTGAAGCTTTCTTT.

The chain is built from TRBV28 and TRBJ2-3, with D maybe TRBD1 (6 bases). V dropped 2 bases and J dropped 3 bases, with 12 bases sitting between them. This CDR3 has 15 amino acids. The germline V gene encodes CDR1 MDHEN and CDR2 SYDVKM. The CDR3 DNA reads TGTGCCAGCAGTTTAATTCGGACAGCTACAGATACGCAGTATTTT. Translating it yields CASSLIRTATDTQYF.

V and J are TRBV5-1 and TRBJ2-7; TRBD2 agrees at 7 bases. The CDR3 runs 15 residues. V lost 0 bases, J lost 2 bases, and 5 bases stayed unmatched. Looked up from germline, CDR1 is SGHRS and CDR2 is YFSETQ. The CDR3 sequence is CASSLVAGGTYEQYF. The DNA of the CDR3 is TGCGCCAGCAGCTTGGTAGCGGGCGGGACCTACGAGCAGTACTTC.

The J gene is TRBJ1-2, the V gene TRBV19; 10 bases align to TRBD1. The germline V gene has CDR1 LNHDA and CDR2 SQIVND (reference sequence). The junction had 2 bases not matched to a gene; V was cut back by 4 bases and J by 3 bases. The CDR3 spans 14 residues. DNA for the CDR3: TGTGCCAGTAGTAGGGGACAGGGGTACTATGGCTACACCTTC. It specifies CASSRGQGYYGYTF.

The chain joins TRBV18 to TRBJ1-5; the match to TRBD1 covers 7 bases. CDR3 length: 14 residues. Trimming cost V 6 bases and J 0 bases; bases outside gene matches: 2. Germline V gives CDR1 KGHSH, CDR2 LQKENI. The CDR3 region has the DNA TGTGCCAGCTCTACAGGGGATAGCAATCAGCCCCAGCATTTT. Protein sequence: CASSTGDSNQPQHF.

V and J are TRBV12-3 or TRBV12-4 and TRBJ1-2; TRBD1 matches at 8 bases. V lost 6 bases, J lost 6 bases, and 6 bases stayed unmatched. CDR3 length: 13 residues. The CDR3 loop reads CASRTTGGDGYTF. The CDR3, as DNA: TGTGCCAGCAGGACAACAGGGGGGGATGGCTACACCTTC.

The V call is TRBV28, the J call TRBJ2-1, with D perhaps matching TRBD2 (6 bases). The CDR3 runs to 14 residues. In germline, CDR1 is MDHEN, CDR2 SYDVKM. V shed 2 bases and J shed 8 bases, with 13 bases lying between them. CDR3 nucleotides: TGTGCCAGCAGTTTACGGATCGGGGGAGATGAGCAGTTCTTC. It is translated as CASSLRIGGDEQFF. Filled out from reference TRBV28 and TRBJ2-1, the complete variable domain reads DVKVTQSSRYLVKRTGEKVFLECVQDMDHENMFWYRQDPGLGLRLIYFSYDVKMKEKGDIPEGYSVSREKKERFSLILESASTNQTSMYLCASSLRIGGDEQFFGPGTRLTVL.

The chain recombines TRBV11-2 with TRBJ2-5; D gene ambiguous. The CDR3 length is 13 residues. Deletions cut 5 bases from V and 0 bases from J, with 7 bases between. Looked up from germline, CDR1 is SGHAT and CDR2 is FQNNGV. CDR3 bases: TGTGCCAGCAGCCCGCGGTACCAAGAGACCCAGTACTTC. Protein: CASSPRYQETQYF.

This sequence joins TRBV7-9 and TRBJ1-6; the match to TRBD1 covers 9 bases. Germline V gene sequence: CDR1 SEHNR, CDR2 FQNEAQ (reference sequence). This CDR3 contains 18 residues. The V segment lost 5 bases and the J segment 7 bases; nucleotides outside the gene matches: 15. CDR3 nucleotides: TGTGCCAGCAGCCGATGGCAGGGACAGGGTGCTATGAATTCACCCCTCCACTTT. As protein: CASSRWQGQGAMNSPLHF.

The chain recombines TRBV5-1 with TRBJ2-3; 7 bases match TRBD2. Germline-derived CDR1 and CDR2 are SGHRS and YFSETQ. The CDR3 totals 15 residues. Trimming took 4 bases from V and 1 from J; bases not matched to a gene: 6. This chain's CDR3 is CASSITSERTDTQYF. Here the CDR3 DNA reads TGCGCCAGCAGCATAACTAGCGAACGCACAGATACGCAGTATTTT.

This chain's CDR3 is CASSLSDRTPFSYEQYF. The CDR3 bases are TGTGCCAGCAGTTTATCGGATAGGACACCCTTCTCCTACGAGCAGTACTTC. The chain combines TRBV28 with TRBJ2-7; D possibly corresponds to TRBD1 (5 bases). Germline lookup yields CDR1 MDHEN and CDR2 SYDVKM. Trimming cost V 1 base and J 0 bases, with 16 bases left between them. The CDR3 totals 17 residues.

The CDR3 is CASSSPNNYATANTGELFF. DNA of the CDR3: TGCGCCAGCAGCTCCCCGAACAACTACGCGACGGCGAACACCGGGGAGCTGTTTTTT. The chain has TRBV5-1 and TRBJ2-2; D is unresolved. The V end lost 3 bases, the J end lost 0 bases, and 21 bases lay between the germline ends. CDR3 length: 19 residues. Germline-derived CDR1 and CDR2 are SGHRS and YFSETQ.

V and J are TRBV7-9 and TRBJ1-2; no reliable D call. This CDR3 has 13 amino acids. Deletions cut 5 bases from V and 8 bases from J, with 15 bases between. The germline gives CDR1 SEHNR, CDR2 FQNEAQ (reference sequence). Here the CDR3 DNA reads TGTGCCAGCAGCACTTCATCCGGGGAAGGCTACACCTTC. This encodes CASSTSSGEGYTF.

The J gene is TRBJ2-1, the V gene TRBV30, with TRBD2 identical over 12 bases. The CDR3 is 15 residues long. Looked up from germline, CDR1 is GTSNPN and CDR2 is SVGIG (reference sequence). The V and J ends lost 3 bases and 7 bases, in that order; junction bases with no gene match: 7. The CDR3 bases are TGTGCCTGGAGCCACCTAGCGGGGGGGCAGAATGAGCAGTTCTTC. Its protein is CAWSHLAGGQNEQFF.

This rearrangement joins TRBV6-5 to TRBJ2-2; 9 bases align to TRBD1. The CDR3 contains 12 residues. CDR1 MNHEY and CDR2 SVGAGI come from the germline V gene. Unmatched junction bases numbered 2, after V lost 7 bases and J lost 8 bases. CDR3 protein: CASNRGLGELFF. CDR3 coding DNA: TGTGCCAGCAACAGGGGGCTTGGGGAGCTGTTTTTT.

The chain uses TRBV10-2 and TRBJ2-7, with TRBD1 matching over 9 bases. Germline V CDR1 and CDR2: WSHSY, SAAADI. This CDR3 spans 15 amino acids. The V segment lost 0 bases and the J segment 5 bases; nucleotides outside the gene matches: 5. The CDR3 DNA reads as TGCGCCAGCAGTGAGTCGACAGGGGGGGGGAACGAGCAGTACTTC. This gives the protein CASSESTGGGNEQYF.